This TCR beta chain was recovered during a study of T-cell reconstitution after alpha-beta-depleted transplantation in children. Library preparation (for TCRbeta) was performed with unique molecular identifiers. TCRdb independently ran MiXCR on the PCR reads; one entry per CDR3 protein. The profile covers a few hundred thousand distinct CDR3 sequences, with 43% appearing a single time and 27% taken by the ten largest. This CDR3 has 17 residues. Germline lookup yields CDR1 WSHSY and CDR2 SAAADI. The V and J ends lost 3 bases and 0 bases, in that order; junction bases with no gene match: 5. The sequencing used PBMCs, collected before TCRalphabeta/CD19-depleted stem cell transplant. This sequence was found in a girl aged 2-10 years with aplastic anemia, due to receive a stem cell transplant. The chain links TRBV10-2 to TRBJ2-3; TRBD2 aligns across 11 bases. CDR3 coding DNA: TGCGCCAGCAGTGATAGGGGACTAGCGGCTAGCACAGATACGCAGTATTTT. This translates into CASSDRGLAASTDTQYF.